These T cell receptor beta chains were read from a single sample in a study of blood T cell repertoires in COVID-19. TCRdb keeps only in-frame clones here, not all; method: immunoSEQ multiplex PCR. Of tens of thousands of clones in the sample, 85% to 90% were seen once. The material sequenced was peripheral blood. The receptors here all came from a man between 65 and 79 years old with acute or convalescent COVID-19. The CDR3 runs from the conserved cysteine through the conserved F or W. The D gene is left open where the match is weak. Clone size, where shown, is once, few, many, or a class for clones that have expanded.

size,V,length,J,D,CDR3,DNA
.,TRBV4-3,14,TRBJ1-2,.,CASSRTGGNYGYTF,TGCGCCAGCAGCCGCACCGGAGGGAACTATGGCTACACCTTC
.,TRBV7-3,16,TRBJ2-5,TRBD1,CASSQGPRGLGETQYF,TGTGCCAGCAGCCAAGGGCCCAGGGGGCTGGGAGAGACCCAGTACTTC
.,TRBV6-2/TRBV6-3,13,TRBJ2-4,.,CASSNTYKNIQYF,TGTGCCAGCAGTAACACGTACAAAAACATTCAGTACTTC
.,TRBV4-3,16,TRBJ2-4,.,CASSQDGGLAKNIQYF,TGCGCCAGCAGCCAAGATGGAGGGTTAGCCAAAAACATTCAGTACTTC
.,TRBV29-1,14,TRBJ2-2,.,CSVLEGVDTGELFF,TGCAGCGTTTTAGAGGGAGTCGACACCGGGGAGCTGTTTTTT
.,TRBV28,14,TRBJ1-5,.,CASSLENSRQPQHF,TGTGCCAGCAGTTTAGAAAACAGTCGGCAGCCCCAGCATTTT
.,TRBV2,14,TRBJ2-3,.,CASRDFFRADTQYF,TGTGCCAGCAGGGACTTCTTCCGAGCAGATACGCAGTATTTT
.,TRBV18,14,TRBJ1-6,TRBD1,CASSRDRENSPLHF,TGTGCCAGCTCGAGGGACAGGGAGAATTCACCCCTCCACTTT
few,TRBV2,15,TRBJ1-3,.,CASSREGAGGNTIYF,TGTGCCAGCAGTAGAGAAGGTGCAGGAGGAAACACCATATATTTT
.,TRBV5-1,12,TRBJ2-1,.,CASSVNYNEQFF,TGCGCCAGCAGCGTCAACTACAATGAGCAGTTCTTC